These T cell receptor beta chains were read from a single sample in a study of blood T cell repertoires in COVID-19. Generated by immunoSEQ multiplex PCR, the TCRdb table keeps only in-frame clones and is missing some. Of about 95,000 clones listed, approximately 87% were seen once; the top ten hold approximately 17%. The sequenced sample was peripheral blood. All receptors come from a human donor in a cohort sampled during active COVID-19. CDR3s include the opening cysteine and the closing phenylalanine or tryptophan. Each record gives: V gene, clone size, J gene, D gene, CDR3 DNA, CDR3 protein. D genes are given only for firm matches. Size tells how often a clone was seen (once, few, many) or the class of an expanded clone, and some rows leave it out.

TRBV7-3	.	TRBJ2-3	.	TGTGCCAGCAGCTTAACTCCTAGCGATGGTACGCAGTATTTT	CASSLTPSDGTQYF
TRBV27	.	TRBJ1-6	TRBD1	TGTGCCAGCAGTTTTTTTCCGGGACAGGGGTCTTCACCCCTCCACTTT	CASSFFPGQGSSPLHF
TRBV27	.	TRBJ1-1	TRBD1	TGTGCCAGCAGTCCTCTCCGGGACAGAGGATTCGAAGCTTTCTTT	CASSPLRDRGFEAFF
TRBV9	.	TRBJ1-1	.	TGTGCCAGCAGCCCCCAAGAGGAGGGTTTTGTAGCTTTCTTT	CASSPQEEGFVAFF
TRBV5-1	.	TRBJ1-6	.	TGCGCCAGCAGCTCAAGTGGGGGGGAGCTTTATAATTCACCCCTCCACTTT	CASSSSGGELYNSPLHF
TRBV5-6	.	TRBJ2-7	TRBD2	TGTGCCAGCAGCCCGGGACTCGGGGGGGACGAGCAGTACTTC	CASSPGLGGDEQYF
TRBV19	.	TRBJ1-1	.	TGTGCCAGTAGTATGATCGACAGCGCTGCAGCTTTCTTT	CASSMIDSAAAFF
TRBV9	.	TRBJ1-4	TRBD1	TGTGCCAGCAGCGTGGGGGACAGGCTTAATGAAAAACTGTTTTTT	CASSVGDRLNEKLFF
TRBV18	.	TRBJ1-1	.	TGTGCCAGCTCGCCCTCTTTGAGCACTGAAGCTTTCTTT	CASSPSLSTEAFF
TRBV4-1	.	TRBJ2-5	TRBD1	TGCGCCAGCAGCCCGCGGGACAGGTCCCCATGGGAGACCCAGTACTTC	CASSPRDRSPWETQYF
TRBV7-9	.	TRBJ2-7	.	TGTGCCAGCAGCTTAGTACGGGGGGAGCAGTACTTC	CASSLVRGEQYF
TRBV27	once	TRBJ1-5	.	TGTGCCAGCAGGATGGACTGGAGGAGCAATCAGCCCCAGCATTTT	CASRMDWRSNQPQHF
TRBV4-2	.	TRBJ2-4	TRBD2	TGTGCCAGCAGCCAAGACCCTGGCGGGGGGTACATTCAGTACTTC	CASSQDPGGGYIQYF
TRBV2	.	TRBJ2-3	.	TGTGCCAGCAGGCACGGGATGAAATTACGGGGCACAGATACGCAGTATTTT	CASRHGMKLRGTDTQYF
TRBV19	.	TRBJ2-2	.	TGTGCCAGTAGTATCGCGGCTTACACCGGGGAGCTGTTTTTT	CASSIAAYTGELFF
TRBV11-3	.	TRBJ2-2	.	TGTGCCAGCAGCTTGCGTCGCGGGCCCAGCCCCGGGGAGCTGTTTTTT	CASSLRRGPSPGELFF
TRBV11-3	once	TRBJ1-1	TRBD1	TGTGCCAGCAGTAGACAGGGGAACACTGAAGCTTTCTTT	CASSRQGNTEAFF